A selection of T cell receptor beta chains follows, all from one sample in a study of EBV T-cell therapy then PD-1 blockade in nasopharyngeal carcinoma. Their target antigens are unknown. Sequenced by immunoSEQ multiplex PCR; TCRdb stores in-frame clones only, minus some. The table has under 30,000 clones, over 75% seen once; the top ten hold around 30%. The starting material was CD8+ T cells from blood, obtained around day 58 from a patient whose treatment included autologous EBV-specific T cells and nivolumab. These receptors originate from a middle-aged man with nasopharyngeal carcinoma. CDR3s include the opening cysteine and the closing phenylalanine or tryptophan. The D gene is left open where the match is weak. Some rows have no size entry. The others give once, few or many, or a class for an expanded clone.

V,J,D,size,CDR3,DNA
TRBV7-9,TRBJ1-5,.,.,CASSPTGSNQPQHF,TGTGCCAGCAGCCCCACAGGGAGCAATCAGCCCCAGCATTTT
TRBV4-1,TRBJ2-1,TRBD2,.,CASSQDGTSGGHNEQFF,TGCGCCAGCAGCCAAGATGGGACTAGCGGGGGCCACAATGAGCAGTTCTTC
TRBV6-5,TRBJ2-1,.,.,CASSYSTQGVYNEQFF,TGTGCCAGCAGTTACTCGACCCAGGGTGTCTACAATGAGCAGTTCTTC
TRBV7-9,TRBJ2-1,.,.,CASSLATVSYNEQFF,TGTGCCAGCAGCTTGGCCACAGTCTCCTACAATGAGCAGTTCTTC
TRBV2,TRBJ2-7,.,.,CASSEAQAHLEQYF,TGTGCCAGCAGTGAAGCTCAGGCCCACCTGGAGCAGTACTTC
TRBV5-6,TRBJ1-2,.,.,CASTPGFTNYGYTF,TGTGCCAGCACCCCGGGTTTTACTAACTATGGCTACACCTTC
TRBV6-5,TRBJ1-3,.,few,CASSYSEDGGNTIYF,TGTGCCAGCAGTTACTCGGAGGATGGTGGAAACACCATATATTTT
TRBV7-3,TRBJ2-1,.,.,CASSVMGEQFF,TGTGCCAGCAGCGTGATGGGTGAGCAGTTCTTC
TRBV2,TRBJ1-1,.,once,CASSLLEMNTEAFF,TGTGCCAGCAGTTTATTGGAGATGAACACTGAAGCTTTCTTT
TRBV6-5,TRBJ1-2,.,.,CASSYPGAAIYGYTF,TGTGCCAGCAGTTACCCAGGGGCGGCAATCTATGGCTACACCTTC
TRBV7-2,TRBJ1-2,TRBD1,.,CASSLGLGQGGEGYTF,TGTGCCAGCAGCTTAGGGCTAGGACAGGGGGGAGAGGGCTACACCTTC
TRBV6-1,TRBJ2-7,.,.,CASSELLGSSYEQYF,TGTGCCAGCAGTGAACTGCTAGGGAGCTCCTACGAGCAGTACTTC
TRBV7-6,TRBJ1-2,.,.,CASSLEGYYGYTF,TGTGCCAGCAGCTTAGAAGGATACTATGGCTACACCTTC
TRBV6-5,TRBJ2-7,.,once,CASTPGGLSYEQYF,TGTGCCAGCACCCCCGGGGGCCTCTCCTACGAGCAGTACTTC
TRBV3-1/TRBV3-2,TRBJ2-3,TRBD2,.,CASSPRHAGTSGGRILTQYF,TGTGCCAGCAGCCCCCGACACGCCGGGACTAGCGGGGGGCGGATTCTGACGCAGTATTTT
TRBV9,TRBJ2-1,TRBD2,.,CASSASSGYNNEQFF,TGTGCCAGCAGCGCTTCTAGCGGGTATAACAATGAGCAGTTCTTC
TRBV21-1,TRBJ1-3,.,.,CASQGGGSPGNTIYF,TGTGCCAGCCAAGGTGGCGGGAGCCCTGGAAACACCATATATTTT
TRBV13,TRBJ1-1,.,.,CASSMTGYTEAFF,TGTGCCAGCAGTATGACAGGATACACTGAAGCTTTCTTT
TRBV6-1,TRBJ2-2,TRBD1,.,CASSEYTGGYTGELFF,TGTGCCAGCAGTGAATATACAGGGGGCTACACCGGGGAGCTGTTTTTT
TRBV20-1,TRBJ2-1,TRBD1,.,CSASGLARDRVGRFF,TGCAGTGCCAGTGGTTTGGCCCGGGACAGGGTCGGCCGGTTCTTC
TRBV5-8,TRBJ2-7,TRBD2,.,CASSPPGGGDSYEQYF,TGTGCCAGCAGCCCTCCCGGCGGGGGTGACTCCTACGAGCAGTACTTC
TRBV7-5,TRBJ1-5,.,.,CVRSLVSRNQPQHF,TGTGTCAGAAGCTTAGTCTCGAGGAATCAGCCCCAGCATTTT
TRBV7-9,TRBJ2-7,.,.,CASSRAYEQYF,TGTGCCAGCAGCCGGGCCTACGAGCAGTACTTC
TRBV11-3,TRBJ1-2,.,once,CASSLGGRASPTF,TGTGCCAGCAGCTTAGGGGGACGCGCTTCGCCCACCTTC
TRBV21-1,TRBJ1-1,.,.,CASSRVRVYTEAFF,TGTGCCAGCAGCAGGGTAAGGGTGTACACTGAAGCTTTCTTT
TRBV7-9,TRBJ2-7,.,.,CASSLGGAPREQYF,TGTGCCAGCAGCTTAGGCGGGGCTCCGAGGGAGCAGTACTTC
TRBV7-8,TRBJ1-6,TRBD1,.,CASSLAATGRSPLHF,TGTGCCAGCAGCTTAGCGGCGACAGGGCGCTCACCCCTCCACTTT
TRBV4-3,TRBJ1-1,.,.,CASSQELGKGNTEAFF,TGCGCCAGCAGCCAAGAGCTGGGAAAGGGGAACACTGAAGCTTTCTTT
TRBV6-4,TRBJ2-3,.,few,CASSDSLQDTQYF,TGTGCCAGCAGTGACTCCTTACAGGATACGCAGTATTTT
TRBV7-9,TRBJ2-3,.,.,CASISAISTDTQYF,TGTGCCAGCATTTCAGCGATTAGCACAGATACGCAGTATTTT
TRBV19,TRBJ2-7,TRBD1,.,CASSIATGWGREQYF,TGTGCCAGTAGTATCGCGACAGGGTGGGGTCGGGAGCAGTACTTC
TRBV2,TRBJ2-2,.,.,CASIILGREITGELFF,TGTGCCAGCATAATTCTGGGCAGGGAGATAACCGGGGAGCTGTTTTTT
TRBV27,TRBJ2-7,.,.,CASSGPYEQYF,TGTGCCAGCTCGGGCCCCTACGAGCAGTACTTC
TRBV7-9,TRBJ2-5,TRBD1,once,CASSLQGASETQYF,TGTGCCAGCAGTCTACAGGGGGCCTCGGAGACCCAGTACTTC
TRBV29-1,TRBJ1-1,.,.,CSVEGRGVVTGGRTEAFF,TGCAGCGTTGAAGGAAGGGGGGTAGTAACAGGAGGCAGGACTGAAGCTTTCTTT
TRBV28,TRBJ2-2,TRBD1,.,CASSQGQGYTGELFF,TGTGCCAGCAGCCAAGGACAGGGATACACCGGGGAGCTGTTTTTT